This T cell receptor beta chain was sequenced for a study of tumor-infiltrating lymphocytes in localized non-small cell lung cancer. Across the study: Patients included smokers and never-smokers with various histologies, some sampled after neoadjuvant chemotherapy. Resected tumor was paired with non-adjacent uninvolved lung from the same patient.

Assay used: immunoSEQ multiplex PCR; TCRdb lists only in-frame clones, some missing. The table lists about 23,000 clones, just under 70% of them singletons, with around 15% in the top ten. Germline V gives CDR1 SGHAT, CDR2 FQNNGV. J was trimmed by 5 bases and V by 2 bases; bases with no gene match: 6. The CDR3 is made up of 14 amino acids. The material sequenced was lung tumor tissue. The V call is TRBV11-2, the J call TRBJ2-7, with 7 bases identical to TRBD1. The source is a human donor with non-small cell lung cancer. CDR3 region: CASSLNRGNNEQYF. For the CDR3, the DNA is TGTGCCAGCAGCTTAAACAGGGGCAACAACGAGCAGTACTTC.